One sample yielded the 21 T cell receptor beta chains listed below, sequenced in a study of control samples from healthy donors and cancer patients. Clones were read by immunoSEQ multiplex PCR, and TCRdb kept only the in-frame ones, dropping some. Counted here are 79,000 or so clones, roughly 89% occurring once; the ten biggest clones make up about 10%. The sequencing input was PBMCs. The receptors originated from a woman aged 45-65 years with colorectal cancer.

DNA of the CDR3: TGTGCCAGTAGTATAGAAGTTTCCGTGCTCTATGGCTACACCTTC. Protein: CASSIEVSVLYGYTF. The rearrangement uses TRBV19 and TRBJ1-2, with unresolved D. Between the trimmed V and J ends, which lost 0 bases and 4 bases, there was a span of 12 bases. The germline gives CDR1 LNHDA, CDR2 SQIVND (reference sequence). CDR3 length equals 15 residues.

The genes are TRBV28 and TRBJ2-1; TRBD2 is a possible D gene (5 bases). Germline V gives CDR1 MDHEN, CDR2 SYDVKM. The ends were cut back, 3 bases at V and 5 bases at J, with 17 bases in the middle. The CDR3 runs to 16 residues. In DNA form, the CDR3 reads TGTGCCAGCAGTTTCCCTGGCGGGCAGTCCAACAATGAGCAGTTCTTC. The encoded protein is CASSFPGGQSNNEQFF.

The chain is built from TRBV3-1 (or the pseudogene TRBV3-2) and TRBJ1-2; weak D call: TRBD1 (5 bases). With 4 bases removed from V and 3 bases from J, the gap between germline ends came to 21 bases. The CDR3 spans 17 residues. CDR1 is LGHDT and CDR2 is YNNKEL in the germline V gene (reference sequence). Written as DNA, the CDR3 is TGTGCCAGCAGCCTACCGGGACGGTACCACCCATACTATGGCTACACCTTC. Its translation: CASSLPGRYHPYYGYTF.

V gene TRBV6-5 combines with J gene TRBJ2-3, with D perhaps TRBD2 (6 bases). Germline V gene sequence: CDR1 MNHEY, CDR2 SVGAGI. V lost 6 bases and J 3 bases, leaving 16 bases between the germline ends. The CDR3 has 15 amino acids. CDR3 in DNA: TGTGCCAGCAGCACCGGGGGAATGTGGACAGATACGCAGTATTTT. Its protein is CASSTGGMWTDTQYF.

V gene TRBV7-2 combines with J gene TRBJ1-2, with a possible D match to TRBD1 (5 bases). CDR1 is SGHTA and CDR2 is FQGNSA in the germline V gene. The CDR3 is 15 residues long. The V end was cut by 1 base, the J end by 6 bases, with 15 bases between. CDR3 sequence: CASSLDFGGLHGYTF. The CDR3 DNA follows: TGTGCCAGCAGCTTAGATTTCGGGGGTTTGCATGGCTACACCTTC.

This sequence joins TRBV18 and TRBJ2-3, with D possibly being TRBD2 (5 bases). The V gene's germline CDR1 is KGHSH and CDR2 LQKENI. This CDR3 has 16 residues. V lost 3 bases to trimming and J lost 2 bases, with 15 bases between them. CDR3 DNA: TGTGCCAGCTCACCTGGTCGGCTAGCCACCACAGATACGCAGTATTTT. Protein: CASSPGRLATTDTQYF.

This clone appeared a single time. The genes are TRBV6-1 and TRBJ1-1, with D hard to call. Trimming pared 1 base from V and 8 bases from J, leaving 11 bases between. Germline V lookup: CDR1 MNHNS, CDR2 SASEGT. There are 13 residues in the CDR3. The CDR3 nucleotides read TGTGCCAGCAGTGAAGTTGGGAGAATAGAAGCTTTCTTT. Translation gives CASSEVGRIEAFF.

The rearrangement links TRBV1 to TRBJ2-1; the table's D gene call, TRBD2, was not cross checked with the DNA. TRBV1 is a recognized pseudogene. The CDR3 is made up of 15 amino acids. The CDR3 protein is CTSSRITGTYNEQFF. Here the CDR3 DNA reads TGCACCAGCAGCCGAATAACGGGGACCTACAATGAGCAGTTCTTC.

The chain recombines TRBV7-3 with TRBJ2-1, with D unclear. The CDR3 consists of 15 residues. Germline values: CDR1 SGHTA, CDR2 FQGTGA. Trimming stripped 5 bases from V and 0 bases from J, with 11 bases between. This chain's CDR3 is CASSRGDSSYNEQFF. The CDR3, as DNA: TGTGCCAGCAGCCGCGGCGATAGCTCCTACAATGAGCAGTTCTTC. The whole variable domain, filled in from reference TRBV7-3 and TRBJ2-1, reads GAGVSQTPSNKVTEKGKYVELRCDPISGHTALYWYRQSLGQGPEFLIYFQGTGAADDSGLPNDRFFAVRPEGSVSTLKIQRTERGDSAVYLCASSRGDSSYNEQFFGPGTRLTVL.

The chain recombines TRBV12-3 or TRBV12-4 with TRBJ1-2; maybe TRBD1 (6 bases). The CDR3 consists of 13 residues. The V and J ends lost 6 bases and 6 bases respectively, with 14 bases between them. CDR3 amino acids: CASSGNRVNGYTF. The CDR3 bases are TGTGCCAGCAGCGGGAACAGGGTAAATGGCTACACCTTC.

The table lists this clone with a count of one. The chain uses TRBV5-1 and TRBJ1-2; TRBD1 aligns across 7 bases. The V and J ends lost 4 bases and 0 bases, in that order; junction bases with no gene match: 6. This CDR3 contains 15 residues. Per germline, CDR1 SGHRS and CDR2 YFSETQ. The CDR3 nucleotides are TGCGCCAGCAGCCTCGGACAGGTTACTAACTATGGCTACACCTTC. Protein: CASSLGQVTNYGYTF. Using reference TRBV5-1 and TRBJ1-2 for the parts outside the CDR3, the full variable domain is KAGVTQTPRYLIKTRGQQVTLSCSPISGHRSVSWYQQTPGQGLQFLFEYFSETQRNKGNFPGRFSGRQFSNSRSEMNVSTLELGDSALYLCASSLGQVTNYGYTFGSGTRLTVV.

The V call is TRBV18, the J call TRBJ1-5; D unclear. CDR1 is KGHSH, CDR2 LQKENI, per germline. Trimming pared 3 bases from V and 5 bases from J, leaving 8 bases between. This CDR3 has 13 residues. The CDR3 DNA reads TGTGCCAGCTCACCGGGCAGAGATCAGCCCCAGCATTTT. Translated: CASSPGRDQPQHF.

The gene calls are TRBV5-4 and TRBJ2-3; weak D call: TRBD2 (6 bases). The CDR3 is 14 residues long. Trimming left V 1 base short and J 6 bases short, with 12 bases between. CDR1 is SGHNT, CDR2 YYREEE, per germline (reference sequence). This CDR3 is CASSLFAGRDTQYF. The CDR3 DNA is TGTGCCAGCAGCTTGTTCGCGGGGCGCGATACGCAGTATTTT.

The count of this clone is one. The chain recombines TRBV6-2 or TRBV6-3 with TRBJ2-1; D possibly corresponds to TRBD2 (5 bases). V gave up 5 bases and J gave up 9 bases, with 8 bases separating them. The CDR3 runs 11 residues. Germline lookup yields CDR1 MNHEY and CDR2 SVGEGT. The CDR3 DNA sequence: TGTGCCAGCAGTCTGGGGAGTGAGCAGTTCTTC. Amino acid sequence: CASSLGSEQFF.

The CDR3 DNA is TGTGCCAGCAGTCCCGACGTTCCTCGAGGAAACACCATATATTTT. Protein sequence: CASSPDVPRGNTIYF. The chain carries TRBV6-5 and TRBJ1-3, with D hard to call. The germline CDR1 and CDR2 sequences are MNHEY and SVGAGI. V shed 5 bases and J shed 4 bases, with 15 bases lying between them. The CDR3 loop spans 15 amino acids.

This chain joins TRBV29-1 and TRBJ2-2, with a possible D match to TRBD1 (5 bases). Trimming shortened V by 8 bases and J by 5 bases, and 9 bases separated the two germline ends. The CDR3 runs to 11 residues. The V gene's germline CDR1 is SQVTM and CDR2 ANQGSEA. The CDR3, as DNA: TGCAGCTGCAGGGATACCGGGGAGCTGTTTTTT. Its translation: CSCRDTGELFF.

V gene TRBV7-2 combines with J gene TRBJ1-1; no clear D. CDR3 size: 14 residues. The germline gives CDR1 SGHTA, CDR2 FQGNSA. Trimming removed 1 base at V and 4 bases at J, with 10 bases between. CDR3 sequence (DNA): TGTGCCAGCAGCTTAGTAGGAGCGGTCACTGAAGCTTTCTTT. It translates to CASSLVGAVTEAFF.

The chain employs TRBV3-1 (or the pseudogene TRBV3-2) and TRBJ1-6; a possible D gene is TRBD1 (5 bases). CDR1 and CDR2 from the germline V gene are LGHDT and YNNKEL (reference sequence). Trimming left V 5 bases short and J 8 bases short, with 13 bases between. The CDR3 has 14 amino acids. The DNA of the CDR3 is TGTGCCAGCAGCGTCCGCAGGGAGGATTCACCCCTCCACTTT. It encodes CASSVRREDSPLHF.

CDR3 loop: CASSFSGTGGGEQYV. The DNA for the CDR3 is TGTGCCAGCAGCTTTTCCGGGACAGGGGGCGGGGAGCAGTACGTC. V and J are TRBV7-9 and TRBJ2-7; TRBD1 matches at 12 bases. The CDR3 is 15 residues long. Germline V gene data show CDR1 as SEHNR and CDR2 as FQNEAQ (reference sequence). The V segment lost 3 bases and the J segment 7 bases; nucleotides outside the gene matches: 7.

This chain joins TRBV19 and TRBJ2-5; D not certain. The CDR3 spans 11 residues. The V end was cut by 3 bases, the J end by 5 bases, with 4 bases between. Germline V gene sequence: CDR1 LNHDA, CDR2 SQIVND (reference sequence). The DNA of the CDR3 is TGTGCCAGTAGTATTCGGGAGACCCAGTACTTC. It specifies CASSIRETQYF.

Only a few counts were recorded for this clone. The rearrangement uses TRBV18 and TRBJ2-2; D uncertain. The germline gives CDR1 KGHSH, CDR2 LQKENI. Between the trimmed V and J ends, which lost 0 bases and 6 bases, there was a span of 8 bases. CDR3 size: 14 residues. DNA for the CDR3: TGTGCCAGCTCACCACCAAGTTGGGCCGGGGAGCTGTTTTTT. It specifies CASSPPSWAGELFF.